These T cell receptor beta chains were read from a single sample in a study of OX40 agonist ivuxolimab in advanced cancers. Only in-frame clones appear in the TCRdb table, and some are missing; sequencing was by immunoSEQ multiplex PCR. The sample has about 77,000 clones; roughly 89% are singletons. Specimen: CD4+ or CD8+ T cells sorted from blood, collected in a trial of the OX40 agonist ivuxolimab. The receptor set was obtained from an adult with an advanced solid tumor such as melanoma, head and neck, liver or kidney cancer. CDR3s include the opening cysteine and the closing phenylalanine or tryptophan. D genes are given only for firm matches. Only part of the rows carry a size: once, few, many, or a class if the clone is expanded.

.	TRBV10-2	TRBJ2-5	once	CASNDFGRGAQETQYF	TGCGCCAGCAACGATTTCGGTCGGGGGGCCCAAGAGACCCAGTACTTC
.	TRBV16	TRBJ1-3	once	CASSQWSGNTIYF	TGTGCCAGCAGCCAATGGTCTGGAAACACCATATATTTT
TRBD1	TRBV6-5	TRBJ1-6	.	CASSWDREFNSPLHF	TGTGCCAGCAGTTGGGACAGGGAATTCAATTCACCCCTCCACTTT
TRBD1	TRBV27	TRBJ1-2	once	CASSSTGGLAPNYGYTF	TGTGCCAGCAGTTCGACAGGGGGGCTCGCCCCTAACTATGGCTACACCTTC
.	TRBV4-2	TRBJ2-6	.	CASSPHTGNSGANVLTF	TGTGCCAGCAGCCCCCATACCGGGAACTCAGGGGCCAACGTCCTGACTTTC
TRBD1	TRBV7-9	TRBJ1-2	.	CASSQLAGDSLYGYTF	TGTGCCAGCAGCCAGTTGGCCGGGGACAGCCTTTATGGCTACACCTTC
TRBD2	TRBV18	TRBJ2-7	.	CASSGLAGTYEQYF	TGTGCCAGCTCAGGACTAGCGGGAACCTACGAGCAGTACTTC
.	TRBV29-1	TRBJ1-2	.	CSVQTSVGGYTF	TGCAGCGTCCAGACCTCCGTGGGAGGCTACACCTTC
.	TRBV5-1	TRBJ2-5	.	CASSLAQKGETQYF	TGCGCCAGCAGCTTGGCTCAGAAGGGAGAGACCCAGTACTTC
.	TRBV6-1	TRBJ1-4	once	CASRRTFNEKLFF	TGTGCCAGCAGACGTACCTTTAATGAAAAACTGTTTTTT
TRBD1	TRBV7-9	TRBJ2-3	.	CASSQGASTDTQYF	TGTGCCAGCAGCCAGGGGGCTAGCACAGATACGCAGTATTTT
.	TRBV5-1	TRBJ2-1	.	CASSLVGPGNEQFF	TGCGCCAGCAGCTTGGTTGGGCCCGGCAATGAGCAGTTCTTC
.	TRBV2	TRBJ2-4	once	CASSEYGPNIQYF	TGTGCCAGCAGTGAGTACGGGCCAAACATTCAGTACTTC
TRBD1	TRBV10-3	TRBJ1-1	.	CAISRGLDTEAFF	TGTGCCATCAGCAGGGGGCTGGACACTGAAGCTTTCTTT
.	TRBV14	TRBJ1-1	.	CASSSRMGYVVTEAFF	TGTGCCAGCAGCTCCCGGATGGGCTATGTCGTTACTGAAGCTTTCTTT
.	TRBV6-1	TRBJ2-5	few	CASSEVRGRTQYF	TGTGCCAGCAGTGAAGTACGGGGGCGGACCCAGTACTTC
.	TRBV7-9	TRBJ1-1	.	CASSPRQEGNTEAFF	TGTGCCAGCAGCCCCCGACAAGAGGGGAACACTGAAGCTTTCTTT
.	TRBV10-2	TRBJ2-5	.	CASSEASWETQYF	TGCGCCAGCAGTGAGGCTAGCTGGGAGACCCAGTACTTC
TRBD1	TRBV28	TRBJ1-2	.	CASRTTGVYGYTF	TGTGCCAGCAGAACCACAGGGGTCTATGGCTACACCTTC
TRBD2	TRBV5-1	TRBJ2-3	.	CASSSVAGDSTDTQYF	TGCGCCAGCAGCTCCGTAGCGGGGGACTCCACAGATACGCAGTATTTT